This T cell receptor beta chain was obtained from a study of blood T cell repertoires in COVID-19. On the study more broadly: The cDNA or gDNA used as material had been derived from T cells, B-cell-depleted T cells, or PBMCs.

A few counts support this clone. Methods used by the authors: For nucleated cells, counts were estimated from reference gene primer amplification. The repertoire was sequenced with immunoSEQ multiplex PCR; TCRdb's copy has only in-frame clones and lacks some. The DNA was the basis for D and trimming; V, J and clone size are from that table. The table has more than 85,000 clones, around 81% seen once. The CDR3 sequence is 16 residues long. CDR1 and CDR2 from the germline V gene are KGHSH and LQKENI. The V gene lost 3 bases and the J gene lost 8 bases, with 20 bases spanning the gap. The clonotype originates from a human donor in a cohort sampled during active or convalescent COVID-19. The rearrangement uses TRBV18 and TRBJ2-1; possible D gene TRBD2, 6 bases. The sequenced sample consisted of peripheral blood. CDR3 protein: CASSPPRDGGRDEQFF. The CDR3 DNA reads TGTGCCAGCTCACCCCCCAGGGACGGGGGTAGGGATGAGCAGTTCTTC.